These T cell receptor beta chains were read from a single sample in a study of metastatic and nonmetastatic thyroid tumors. TCRdb re-analyzed the PCR reads through MiXCR. The sample shows roughly 18,000 clones, 25% to 30% of them seen only once. Sequencing used tumor tissue. The source is a female donor with papillary thyroid cancer or a benign thyroid nodule (not recorded which). Some clones in this sample may be carry-over from other donors' samples. Both conserved end residues are trimmed from each CDR3. A D gene is named only where the DNA matches it firmly.

TRBJ2-5 TRBD2 TRBV6-1 ASSELAGGPETQY
TRBJ2-1 TRBD2 TRBV5-5 ASSSGLAGYNEQF
TRBJ2-2 . TRBV27 ASSLPGHGELF
TRBJ1-1 . TRBV7-9 ASSFVENTEAF
TRBJ1-2 TRBD1 TRBV12-3/TRBV12-4 ASSSQGGGYT
TRBJ2-1 . TRBV5-1 ASSLNSGPEQF
TRBJ2-1 . TRBV6-6 ASSYSGPDGGGEQF
TRBJ2-5 . TRBV4-1 ASSRETSQETQY
TRBJ1-6 . TRBV5-1 ASSLARGLNNSPLH
TRBJ1-1 . TRBV28 ASSSPPQRGVAF
TRBJ2-7 TRBD1 TRBV9 ASSEGQTYEQY
TRBJ2-7 . TRBV6-8 ASSYSGLQRDEQY
TRBJ1-1 . TRBV6-4 ASSYSRQFYTEAF
TRBJ1-4 TRBD1 TRBV6-1 ASSEASHRGRHEKLF
TRBJ2-7 . TRBV14 ASSQEVGDSAYEQY
TRBJ1-2 . TRBV29-1 SVAGATYGYT
TRBJ1-1 . TRBV9 ASSIRDRTEAF
TRBJ2-5 . TRBV30 AWSGGGVGETQY
TRBJ2-7 . TRBV4-1 ASSQEKERTYEQY
TRBJ1-3 . TRBV5-1 ASSPGGSGNTIY
TRBJ1-5 TRBD1 TRBV6-2/TRBV6-3 ASRGDRGLHNQPQH
TRBJ2-7 TRBD2 TRBV20-1 SALGTSGRDPYEQY
TRBJ2-7 . TRBV7-9 ASSIDPSWEQY
TRBJ2-7 TRBD2 TRBV4-1 ASSRSGTSDYEQY
TRBJ1-6 TRBD1 TRBV11-2 ASSFSRDRGSYNSPLH
TRBJ2-1 . TRBV6-5 ASSYPATDEQF
TRBJ2-5 TRBD2 TRBV6-9 ASSYRGGEMETQY
TRBJ2-7 TRBD1 TRBV6-5 ASSWTGRSSYEQY
TRBJ2-1 . TRBV5-6 ASSSEYGKEQF
TRBJ2-1 TRBD2 TRBV7-2 ASSLVAGGRNEQF
TRBJ1-2 . TRBV7-2 ASSLDTNGHYGYT
TRBJ2-7 TRBD2 TRBV5-4 ASSWPQGQAGRVEQY
TRBJ1-2 . TRBV4-2 ASSLAPETDYGYT
TRBJ2-7 . TRBV10-3 AITEGSSYEQY
TRBJ2-2 . TRBV19 ASMAGLGIGELF
TRBJ2-3 . TRBV30 AWAQGYGTDTQY
TRBJ2-1 TRBD2 TRBV20-1 SAYPSGRPSYNEQF
TRBJ2-1 TRBD2 TRBV11-2 ASSLLSGRGNEQF
TRBJ2-3 . TRBV6-2/TRBV6-3 ASSSAGGGADTQY
TRBJ2-7 TRBD2 TRBV6-2/TRBV6-3 ASTLSWTSGLHYEQY
TRBJ2-2 . TRBV15 ATSRDRETGELF